One and the same sample provided the 3 T cell receptor beta chains below, sequenced in a study of OX40 agonist ivuxolimab in advanced cancers. The repertoire was sequenced with immunoSEQ multiplex PCR; TCRdb's copy has only in-frame clones and lacks some. Of approximately 61,000 clones in the sample, about four fifths were seen once. Sequenced material: CD4+ or CD8+ T cells sorted from blood, taken in a trial of the OX40 agonist ivuxolimab. These TCRs come from an adult with an advanced solid tumor such as melanoma, head and neck, liver or kidney cancer.

The chain has TRBV2 and TRBJ1-5, with a weak D call TRBD1 (5 bases). The CDR3 is 14 residues long. V shed 1 base and J shed 5 bases, with 9 bases lying between them. Germline assignment: CDR1 SNHLY and CDR2 FYNNEI. CDR3 DNA sequence: TGTGCCAGCAGTGAAGTCAGGGCCGATCAGCCCCAGCATTTT. Protein: CASSEVRADQPQHF.

The V and J genes are TRBV21-1 and TRBJ2-7; the D call of TRBD2 is as the table states it, not checked on the DNA. TRBV21-1 is a pseudogene. The CDR3 has 19 amino acids. CDR3 bases: TGTGCCAGCAGCAAAGGGACTAGCCGGGAGTGTCTTAAGCCCTACGAGCAGTACGTC. This gives the protein CASSKGTSRECLKPYEQYV.

The chain combines TRBV27 with TRBJ2-7, with TRBD1 matching over 11 bases. CDR3 length: 15 amino acids. J lost 7 bases, V lost 5 bases, and 10 bases had no gene match. Germline-derived CDR1 and CDR2 are MNHEY and SMNVEV (reference sequence). The CDR3 reads CASSQRGQGAGEQYV. In nucleotides, the CDR3 is TGTGCCAGCAGTCAACGCGGACAGGGGGCGGGAGAGCAGTACGTC.